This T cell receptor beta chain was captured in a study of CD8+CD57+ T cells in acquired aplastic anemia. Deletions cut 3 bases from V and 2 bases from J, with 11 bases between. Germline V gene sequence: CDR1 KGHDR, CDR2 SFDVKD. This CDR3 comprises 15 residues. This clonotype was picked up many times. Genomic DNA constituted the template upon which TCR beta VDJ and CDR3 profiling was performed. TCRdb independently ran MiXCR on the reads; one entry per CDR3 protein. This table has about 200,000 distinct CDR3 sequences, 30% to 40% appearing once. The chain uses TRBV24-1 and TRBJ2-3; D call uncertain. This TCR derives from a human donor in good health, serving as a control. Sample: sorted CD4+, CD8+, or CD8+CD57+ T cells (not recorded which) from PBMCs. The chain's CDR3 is CATSDTRYTTDTQYF. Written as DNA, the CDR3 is TGTGCCACCAGTGATACCCGTTACACCACAGATACGCAGTATTTT.